The 14 T cell receptor beta chains below all came from one sample that was sequenced in a study of radiotherapy plus CTLA-4 blockade in lung cancer. Data came from immunoSEQ multiplex PCR; TCRdb stores just in-frame clones and leaves some out. The sample contains about 88,000 clones, roughly 78% of which appear only once. The sample was peripheral blood, taken from a patient treated with radiotherapy plus ipilimumab. These receptors were taken from a human donor with non-small cell lung cancer that progressed on radiotherapy plus ipilimumab.

The chain is built from TRBV5-4 and TRBJ2-7; possible D gene TRBD2, 6 bases. Germline V gives CDR1 SGHNT, CDR2 YYREEE (reference sequence). V shed 0 bases and J shed 3 bases, with 13 bases lying between them. The CDR3 has 15 residues. The CDR3 spells CASSLGGDANYEQYF. For the CDR3, the DNA is TGTGCCAGCAGCTTGGGCGGGGATGCAAACTACGAGCAGTACTTC. The full variable domain, with the rest looked up from reference TRBV5-4 and TRBJ2-7, is ETGVTQSPTHLIKTRGQQVTLRCSSQSGHNTVSWYQQALGQGPQFIFQYYREEENGRGNFPPRFSGLQFPNYSSELNVNALELDDSALYLCASSLGGDANYEQYFGPGTRLTVT.

The CDR3 DNA follows: TGTGCCAGCAGTTTTCCAGCGGGAGGGCCGTATGAGCAGTACTTC. Encoded protein: CASSFPAGGPYEQYF. The chain combines TRBV28 with TRBJ2-7; 10 bases align to TRBD2. CDR1 and CDR2 (germline): MDHEN, SYDVKM. The V gene end was trimmed by 3 bases and the J gene end by 7 bases; junction bases not matched to a gene: 9. The CDR3 contains 15 residues.

The chain couples TRBV7-9 to TRBJ2-1; perhaps TRBD2 as D (7 bases). Germline CDR1 SEHNR, CDR2 FQNEAQ (reference sequence). Trimming pared 6 bases from V and 6 bases from J, leaving 30 bases between. The CDR3 is 19 residues long. The chain's CDR3 is CASSSKGGSGAGRGNEQFF. CDR3 coding DNA: TGTGCCAGCAGTTCGAAGGGGGGATCGGGCGCAGGGAGGGGCAATGAGCAGTTCTTC.

The chain joins TRBV5-6 to TRBJ2-3; 9 bases agree with TRBD2. The CDR3 is 15 residues long. The V and J ends lost 0 bases and 11 bases, in that order; junction bases with no gene match: 10. Germline V lookup: CDR1 SGHDT, CDR2 YYEEEE. CDR3 loop: CASSLAGASGNVQYF. The CDR3 DNA follows: TGTGCCAGCAGCTTGGCGGGGGCTAGCGGGAATGTGCAGTATTTT.

V and J are TRBV30 and TRBJ2-6; D call uncertain. This CDR3 region has 13 residues. Trimming stripped 3 bases from V and 4 bases from J, with 7 bases between. CDR1 GTSNPN and CDR2 SVGIG come from the germline V gene (reference sequence). CDR3 in DNA: TGTGCCTGGAGCGTGGGAGGGGCCAACGTCCTGACTTTC. This sequence encodes CAWSVGGANVLTF.

The chain has TRBV28 and TRBJ2-3; 7 bases fit TRBD2. Germline CDR1 is MDHEN and CDR2 is SYDVKM. This CDR3 contains 15 residues. V lost 2 bases and J lost 4; bases outside the gene matches: 6. This CDR3 is CASSLGGSGADTQYF. CDR3 DNA sequence: TGTGCCAGCAGTTTAGGGGGAAGCGGGGCAGATACGCAGTATTTT.

V gene TRBV2 combines with J gene TRBJ2-7, with 10 bases aligning to TRBD2. V lost 7 bases to trimming and J lost 5 bases; unmatched junction nucleotides: 8. CDR3 length: 14 residues. CDR1 is SNHLY and CDR2 is FYNNEI in the germline V gene. The CDR3: CASKASGSYNEQYF. The CDR3 DNA sequence: TGTGCCAGCAAGGCTAGCGGGAGTTACAACGAGCAGTACTTC.

The chain uses TRBV5-4 and TRBJ2-1; 7 bases map to TRBD2. Germline CDR1 is SGHNT and CDR2 is YYREEE (reference sequence). The J segment lost 4 bases and the V segment lost 0 bases, leaving 4 bases of the junction unmatched. The CDR3 runs to 15 residues. CDR3 sequence: CASSLGSGAYNEQFF. The CDR3, as DNA: TGTGCCAGCAGCTTGGGAAGCGGGGCATACAATGAGCAGTTCTTC. Supplemented by reference TRBV5-4 and TRBJ2-1, the full variable domain reads ETGVTQSPTHLIKTRGQQVTLRCSSQSGHNTVSWYQQALGQGPQFIFQYYREEENGRGNFPPRFSGLQFPNYSSELNVNALELDDSALYLCASSLGSGAYNEQFFGPGTRLTVL.

This clone showed up just a few times. V gene TRBV10-1 combines with J gene TRBJ2-3, with 9 bases aligning to TRBD2. The CDR3 sequence is 14 residues long. V lost 7 bases to trimming and J lost 7 bases; unmatched junction nucleotides: 9. Germline CDR1 reads WNHNN; CDR2 reads SYGVQD (reference sequence). The CDR3 sequence is CASTRREGRHTQYF. The CDR3, as DNA: TGCGCCAGCACGAGGCGGGAGGGCCGACATACGCAGTATTTT.

This clone was detected once. In DNA, the CDR3 is TGTGCCAGCAGCTTTGGTTACAGGGGATCCGGGCAGCCCCAGCATTTT. This gives the protein CASSFGYRGSGQPQHF. This chain connects TRBV7-2 to TRBJ1-5; 7 nucleotides agree with TRBD1. Germline lookup yields CDR1 SGHTA and CDR2 FQGNSA. The ends lost 3 bases at V and 7 bases at J; junction bases unmatched: 12. The CDR3 contains 16 residues.

V gene TRBV30 combines with J gene TRBJ1-1; no firm D call. The CDR3 sequence is 16 residues long. Trimming removed 4 bases at V and 5 bases at J, with 23 bases between. The germline gives CDR1 GTSNPN, CDR2 SVGIG (reference sequence). CDR3 sequence (DNA): TGTGCCTGGACCACCTTTCAAGGCGGCGGGCGTACTGAAGCTTTCTTT. Translating gives CAWTTFQGGGRTEAFF.

The chain joins TRBV5-1 to TRBJ2-7; 7 positions match TRBD2. V lost 4 bases and J lost 2; bases outside the gene matches: 9. The germline CDR1 and CDR2 sequences are SGHRS and YFSETQ. This CDR3 is built from 15 residues. CDR3: CASSREGGEAYEQYF. CDR3 sequence (DNA): TGCGCCAGCAGCAGGGAGGGAGGGGAGGCCTACGAGCAGTACTTC.

This clone has more than one count but fewer than ten. This likely came from a read error, as a far larger clone is one base away. The chain carries TRBV6-9 and TRBJ2-3, with D perhaps TRBD2 (5 bases). The ends were cut back, 5 bases at V and 2 bases at J, with 17 bases in the middle. CDR3 length equals 16 residues. Germline V gives CDR1 MNHGY, CDR2 SVAAGI. The CDR3 DNA is TGTGCCAGCAGTGAGTCTCTTGGCGGGTACACAGATACGCAGTATTTT. The encoded protein is CASSESLGGYTDTQYF.

Concerning this clone itself: The DNA is omitted, as the CDR3 cannot be located on it reliably, and the CDR3 follows TCRdb's listing. The CDR3 loop is CASSLVSGVGPGTEAFF. This chain connects TRBV7-3 to TRBJ1-1. Germline CDR1 is SGHTA and CDR2 is FQGTGA. The CDR3 numbers 17 amino acids, ends counted.